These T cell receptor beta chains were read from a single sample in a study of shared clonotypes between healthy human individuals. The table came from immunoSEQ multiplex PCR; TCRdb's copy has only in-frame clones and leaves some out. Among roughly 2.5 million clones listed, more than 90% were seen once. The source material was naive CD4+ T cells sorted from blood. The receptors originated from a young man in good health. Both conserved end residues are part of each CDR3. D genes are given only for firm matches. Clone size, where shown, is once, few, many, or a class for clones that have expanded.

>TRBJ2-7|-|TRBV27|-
TGTGCCAGCAGTTTTTTGGGGGGACACGAGCAGTACTTC
CASSFLGGHEQYF
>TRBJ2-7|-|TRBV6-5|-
TGTGCCAGCAGTTACCGGTATTCCTACGAGCAGTACTTC
CASSYRYSYEQYF
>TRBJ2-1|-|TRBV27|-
TGTGCCAGCAGTTTATCTGGGGGCTCCTACAATGAGCAGTTCTTC
CASSLSGGSYNEQFF
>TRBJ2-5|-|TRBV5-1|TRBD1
TGCGCCAGCAGCTATGGACAGGGGGTAGAGACCCAGTACTTC
CASSYGQGVETQYF
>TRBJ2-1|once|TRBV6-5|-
TGTGCCAGCAGGTCAGACCCAGCCCACAATGAGCAGTTCTTC
CASRSDPAHNEQFF
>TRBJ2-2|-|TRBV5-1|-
TGCGCCAGCAGCTTGACTCTGGACACCGGGGAGCTGTTTTTT
CASSLTLDTGELFF
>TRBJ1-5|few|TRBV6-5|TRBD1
TGTGCCAGCAGTTCCGGGACAGGGATAGGCAATCAGCCCCAGCATTTT
CASSSGTGIGNQPQHF
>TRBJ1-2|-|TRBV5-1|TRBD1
TGCGCCAGCAGCTTGGAGGGAGGGGGCTCGTCTGGCTACACCTTC
CASSLEGGGSSGYTF
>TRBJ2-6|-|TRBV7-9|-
TGTGCCAGCAGTTCCCCGGCGGCTGGGGCCAACGTCCTGACTTTC
CASSSPAAGANVLTF
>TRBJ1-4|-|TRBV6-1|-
TGTGCCAGCGTAGAGGCGGGGGCTAATGAAAAACTGTTTTTT
CASVEAGANEKLFF
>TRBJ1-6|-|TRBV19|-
TGTGCCAGTAGTACGACGGTTTACTCCTATAATTCACCCCTCCACTTT
CASSTTVYSYNSPLHF
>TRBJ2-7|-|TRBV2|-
TGTGCCAGCAGAGGGGGGGACCAGGACGAGCAGTACTTC
CASRGGDQDEQYF
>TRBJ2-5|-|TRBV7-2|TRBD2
TGTGCCAGCAGCCCCCTAGGGAGGGATGAAGAGACCCAGTACTTC
CASSPLGRDEETQYF
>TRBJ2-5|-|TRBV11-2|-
TGTGCCAGCAGCTTAGATCGAGGGACCCAGTACTTC
CASSLDRGTQYF
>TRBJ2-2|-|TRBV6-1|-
TGTGCCAGCACCTCGGGAGTGAACACCGGGGAGCTGTTTTTT
CASTSGVNTGELFF
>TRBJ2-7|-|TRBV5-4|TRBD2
TGTGCCAGCAGCAAGGGACTAGCTCCCTACGAGCAGTACTTC
CASSKGLAPYEQYF